These T cell receptor beta chains were read from a single sample in a study of human thymus T cells. Using immunoSEQ multiplex PCR, the repertoire was profiled, and TCRdb retains in-frame clones only, with some absent. The table has about 130,000 clones, around 94% seen once. The sequenced sample was thymus tissue. These receptors were obtained from a boy under three years old with a congenital heart defect but otherwise immunologically healthy. CDR3s include the opening cysteine and the closing phenylalanine or tryptophan. The D gene is left open where the match is weak. Clone size is stated in some rows and not others, as once, few, many or a class when expanded.

CDR3 length: 14
clone size: .
V gene: TRBV7-8
D gene: .
J gene: TRBJ2-7
CDR3 DNA: TGTGCCAGCAGCTTCTGGCTAGATGGGTACGAGCAGTACTTC
CDR3 protein: CASSFWLDGYEQYF

CDR3 length: 16
clone size: .
V gene: TRBV4-3
D gene: TRBD1
J gene: TRBJ1-5
CDR3 DNA: TGCGCCAGCAGCCAACACCGGGACAGGCCCCATCAGCCCCAGCATTTT
CDR3 protein: CASSQHRDRPHQPQHF

CDR3 length: 10
clone size: .
V gene: TRBV20-1
D gene: .
J gene: TRBJ2-7
CDR3 DNA: TGCAGTGCCGGGTTCTACGAGCAGTACTTC
CDR3 protein: CSAGFYEQYF

CDR3 length: 16
clone size: .
V gene: TRBV7-2
D gene: .
J gene: TRBJ2-3
CDR3 DNA: TGTGCCAGCAGCCAACCAGGGAGTTATCTGACAGATACGCAGTATTTT
CDR3 protein: CASSQPGSYLTDTQYF

CDR3 length: 18
clone size: .
V gene: TRBV4-3
D gene: .
J gene: TRBJ2-6
CDR3 DNA: TGCGCCAGCAGCCAAGTGGGCTCCGAGGGAGCTGGGGCCAACGTCCTGACTTTC
CDR3 protein: CASSQVGSEGAGANVLTF

CDR3 length: 14
clone size: .
V gene: TRBV2
D gene: .
J gene: TRBJ2-3
CDR3 DNA: TGTGCCAGCAGTCCCGGACTGGCTACAGAGGTGCAGTATTTT
CDR3 protein: CASSPGLATEVQYF

CDR3 length: 16
clone size: .
V gene: TRBV5-8
D gene: .
J gene: TRBJ1-5
CDR3 DNA: TGTGCCAGCAGCTTGTTTACTCATTTCAGGAATCAGCCCCAGCATTTT
CDR3 protein: CASSLFTHFRNQPQHF

CDR3 length: 11
clone size: .
V gene: TRBV11-2
D gene: .
J gene: TRBJ2-3
CDR3 DNA: TGTGCCACCCTTTTTCTAGATACGCAGTATTTT
CDR3 protein: CATLFLDTQYF

CDR3 length: 13
clone size: .
V gene: TRBV19
D gene: TRBD1
J gene: TRBJ2-7
CDR3 DNA: TGTGCCACCCGGGACAGGTCGACCTACGAGCAGTACTTC
CDR3 protein: CATRDRSTYEQYF

CDR3 length: 10
clone size: .
V gene: TRBV29-1
D gene: .
J gene: TRBJ1-1
CDR3 DNA: TGCAGCGTTTTGAACACTGAAGCTTTCTTT
CDR3 protein: CSVLNTEAFF

CDR3 length: 13
clone size: .
V gene: TRBV5-6
D gene: .
J gene: TRBJ1-1
CDR3 DNA: TGTGCCAGCAGCTTGGAGGGAACACCCGGGTCTTTCTTT
CDR3 protein: CASSLEGTPGSFF

CDR3 length: 14
clone size: .
V gene: TRBV4-3
D gene: .
J gene: TRBJ1-2
CDR3 DNA: TGCGCCAGCAGCCAAGAATCCGGGGTCGATGGCTACACCTTC
CDR3 protein: CASSQESGVDGYTF

CDR3 length: 13
clone size: .
V gene: TRBV12-5
D gene: TRBD1
J gene: TRBJ1-2
CDR3 DNA: TGTGCTAGTGGTTTGGGAACAGGGGACGGCTACACCTTC
CDR3 protein: CASGLGTGDGYTF

CDR3 length: 16
clone size: .
V gene: TRBV7-2
D gene: TRBD2
J gene: TRBJ2-7
CDR3 DNA: TGTGCCAGCAGCTTGGGAAGCGGGGGGAGTAGTAGCGAGCAGTACTTC
CDR3 protein: CASSLGSGGSSSEQYF

CDR3 length: 8
clone size: few
V gene: TRBV2
D gene: .
J gene: TRBJ1-1
CDR3 DNA: TGTGCCAGCAGTGAAGCTTTCTTT
CDR3 protein: CASSEAFF

CDR3 length: 10
clone size: once
V gene: TRBV20-1
D gene: .
J gene: TRBJ1-2
CDR3 DNA: TGCAGTGCTGACAACTATGGCTACACCTTC
CDR3 protein: CSADNYGYTF